What follows is one T cell receptor beta chain and its context. Its antigen remains unknown. These data originate in a study of shared clonotypes between healthy human individuals. The CDR3 loop spans 13 amino acids. Germline CDR1 SGHRS, CDR2 YFSETQ. With 3 bases removed from V and 7 bases from J, the gap between germline ends came to 14 bases. The method was immunoSEQ multiplex PCR; TCRdb's version includes in-frame clones alone and lacks a portion of them. Of 650,000 to 750,000 clones listed, about two thirds are singletons. Findings and limits, study-wide: Sequencing depth was expected to influence donor clonotype sharing.

The clonotype was recovered from a woman aged 25 to 39 in good health. The J gene is TRBJ2-7, the V gene TRBV5-1; D possibly corresponds to TRBD2 (5 bases). Sequencing was carried out using memory CD4+ T cells sorted from blood. Subset meaning: CD45RA-negative fraction. This CDR3 is CASSSDGVGEQYF. The CDR3 nucleotides read TGCGCCAGCAGCTCAGACGGGGTCGGGGAGCAGTACTTC.